A selection of T cell receptor beta chains follows, all from one sample in a study of beta chain features in type 1 diabetes. Clones were sequenced by immunoSEQ multiplex PCR, and TCRdb holds only the in-frame ones, with some missing. The data hold some 350,000 clones, with roughly 13% observed a single time. Sequenced material: naive CD4+ T cells from blood. The receptors derive from a woman in her late teens or twenties with type 1 diabetes. CDR3s include the opening cysteine and the closing phenylalanine or tryptophan. Each record gives: J gene, V gene, D gene, clone size, CDR3 protein, CDR3 DNA. The D gene is left open where the match is weak. For some rows the clone size is stated as once, few or many, or as a class when expanded; others skip it.

j_call: TRBJ2-3
v_call: TRBV5-6
d_call: .
clone_size: few
cdr3_aa: CASSLVLGHGTDTQYF
cdr3_nt: TGTGCCAGCAGCTTGGTCCTGGGACACGGCACAGATACGCAGTATTTT

j_call: TRBJ2-1
v_call: TRBV28
d_call: TRBD1
clone_size: .
cdr3_aa: CASSIPGTGAYNEQFF
cdr3_nt: TGTGCCAGCAGTATCCCCGGGACAGGGGCCTACAATGAGCAGTTCTTC

j_call: TRBJ1-2
v_call: TRBV5-1
d_call: TRBD1
clone_size: once
cdr3_aa: CASSSGTAGPEGYTF
cdr3_nt: TGCGCCAGCAGCTCTGGGACAGCAGGGCCGGAGGGCTACACCTTC

j_call: TRBJ2-1
v_call: TRBV27
d_call: .
clone_size: few
cdr3_aa: CASSLWAGSSYNEQFF
cdr3_nt: TGTGCCAGCAGTCTCTGGGCGGGGAGCTCCTACAATGAGCAGTTCTTC

j_call: TRBJ2-7
v_call: TRBV18
d_call: TRBD1
clone_size: few
cdr3_aa: CASSRGGQGASYEQYF
cdr3_nt: TGTGCCAGCTCACGAGGGGGACAGGGGGCCTCCTACGAGCAGTACTTC

j_call: TRBJ2-7
v_call: TRBV7-2
d_call: .
clone_size: few
cdr3_aa: CASSLEQFDYEQYF
cdr3_nt: TGTGCCAGCAGCTTAGAACAGTTTGACTACGAGCAGTACTTC

j_call: TRBJ1-1
v_call: TRBV11-3
d_call: .
clone_size: few
cdr3_aa: CASSLGATEAFF
cdr3_nt: TGTGCCAGCAGCTTAGGGGCCACTGAAGCTTTCTTT

j_call: TRBJ2-1
v_call: TRBV7-2
d_call: .
clone_size: .
cdr3_aa: CASSLETAYYNEQFF
cdr3_nt: TGTGCCAGCAGCTTAGAAACAGCTTACTACAATGAGCAGTTCTTC

j_call: TRBJ2-7
v_call: TRBV28
d_call: TRBD1
clone_size: few
cdr3_aa: CASRTGTAYEQYF
cdr3_nt: TGTGCCAGCCGTACCGGGACAGCCTACGAGCAGTACTTC

j_call: TRBJ1-1
v_call: TRBV12-5
d_call: .
clone_size: few
cdr3_aa: CASGLVRGYTEAFF
cdr3_nt: TGTGCTAGTGGTTTGGTACGGGGGTACACTGAAGCTTTCTTT

j_call: TRBJ2-3
v_call: TRBV5-1
d_call: TRBD2
clone_size: .
cdr3_aa: CASSLGLAGIADTQYF
cdr3_nt: TGCGCCAGCAGCTTGGGACTAGCGGGAATCGCAGATACGCAGTATTTT

j_call: TRBJ1-2
v_call: TRBV6-5
d_call: .
clone_size: few
cdr3_aa: CASGQGDGYTF
cdr3_nt: TGTGCCAGTGGACAAGGGGATGGCTACACCTTC

j_call: TRBJ2-1
v_call: TRBV2
d_call: TRBD2
clone_size: few
cdr3_aa: CASKRLAGAGEQFF
cdr3_nt: TGTGCCTCCAAAAGACTAGCGGGAGCAGGTGAGCAGTTCTTC

j_call: TRBJ2-7
v_call: TRBV18
d_call: TRBD2
clone_size: .
cdr3_aa: CASSPTRGESYEQYF
cdr3_nt: TGTGCCAGCTCACCTACGCGGGGGGAATCATACGAGCAGTACTTC

j_call: TRBJ2-1
v_call: TRBV5-1
d_call: TRBD2
clone_size: .
cdr3_aa: CASSYSGVYNEQFF
cdr3_nt: TGCGCCAGCAGTTATAGCGGGGTCTACAATGAGCAGTTCTTC

j_call: TRBJ1-2
v_call: TRBV5-6
d_call: .
clone_size: .
cdr3_aa: CASSLAVGYTF
cdr3_nt: TGTGCCAGCAGCTTGGCCGTAGGCTACACCTTC

j_call: TRBJ2-6
v_call: TRBV5-1
d_call: .
clone_size: .
cdr3_aa: CASSGAGPALGGANVLTF
cdr3_nt: TGCGCCAGCAGCGGAGCGGGCCCGGCTTTGGGGGGGGCCAACGTCCTGACTTTC

j_call: TRBJ2-3
v_call: TRBV9
d_call: .
clone_size: few
cdr3_aa: CASSERQVVDTQYF
cdr3_nt: TGTGCCAGCAGCGAACGACAGGTAGTTGATACGCAGTATTTT

j_call: TRBJ2-1
v_call: TRBV4-2
d_call: TRBD1
clone_size: .
cdr3_aa: CASSQDQGAGYNEQFF
cdr3_nt: TGTGCCAGCAGCCAAGATCAGGGGGCAGGCTACAATGAGCAGTTCTTC

j_call: TRBJ2-5
v_call: TRBV30
d_call: TRBD2
clone_size: .
cdr3_aa: CAWSVRRTSGSFETQYF
cdr3_nt: TGTGCCTGGAGTGTAAGAAGGACTAGCGGGAGTTTTGAGACCCAGTACTTC

j_call: TRBJ2-1
v_call: TRBV5-1
d_call: TRBD2
clone_size: .
cdr3_aa: CASSLLSGTSYNEQFF
cdr3_nt: TGCGCCAGCAGCTTGCTTAGCGGGACGTCCTACAATGAGCAGTTCTTC

j_call: TRBJ2-7
v_call: TRBV15
d_call: TRBD2
clone_size: few
cdr3_aa: CATSLLAGGSYEQYF
cdr3_nt: TGTGCCACCAGCCTGCTAGCGGGAGGGTCCTACGAGCAGTACTTC

j_call: TRBJ2-1
v_call: TRBV18
d_call: TRBD2
clone_size: few
cdr3_aa: CASSLGLAVQGSYNEQFF
cdr3_nt: TGTGCCAGCTCACTAGGACTAGCGGTTCAAGGCTCCTACAATGAGCAGTTCTTC

j_call: TRBJ2-1
v_call: TRBV7-2
d_call: TRBD2
clone_size: .
cdr3_aa: CASSLVGTSGGNEQFF
cdr3_nt: TGTGCCAGCAGCTTAGTTGGGACTAGCGGAGGGAATGAGCAGTTCTTC

j_call: TRBJ2-3
v_call: TRBV10-3
d_call: TRBD2
clone_size: .
cdr3_aa: CAIKGLAGTDTQYF
cdr3_nt: TGTGCCATCAAGGGACTAGCGGGCACAGATACGCAGTATTTT

j_call: TRBJ2-3
v_call: TRBV10-3
d_call: TRBD2
clone_size: .
cdr3_aa: CAISEPGLAGGPLSADTQYF
cdr3_nt: TGTGCCATCAGTGAGCCTGGACTAGCGGGAGGGCCTTTGTCGGCAGATACGCAGTATTTT

j_call: TRBJ1-1
v_call: TRBV19
d_call: .
clone_size: few
cdr3_aa: CASSIKGRTEAFF
cdr3_nt: TGTGCCAGTAGTATTAAGGGGAGGACTGAAGCTTTCTTT